These T cell receptor beta chains were read from a single sample in a study of blood T cells in healthy people across ages. TCRdb re-derived calls from the 5' RACE reads in MiXCR, one entry per CDR3 protein. The table shows about 900,000 distinct CDR3 sequences, with around 48% occurring only once. The sequencing input was blood. All receptors derive from a man aged 25-40 years in good health. The CDR3 runs from the conserved cysteine through the conserved F or W. Each record gives: D gene, J gene, clone size, CDR3 length, V gene, CDR3 DNA, CDR3 protein. D genes are given only for firm matches. The size entry is marked missing in some rows and otherwise reads once, few, many or a size class.

-,TRBJ2-3,-,17,TRBV3-1,TGTGCCAGCAAAGGGACCGTCGGACCATCTAGCACAGATACGCAGTATTTT,CASKGTVGPSSTDTQYF
-,TRBJ2-3,many,13,TRBV7-2,TGTGCCAGCAGCCCTAACCTTGCAGATACGCAGTATTTT,CASSPNLADTQYF
-,TRBJ2-4,-,18,TRBV4-3,TGCGCCAGCAGCCAAGAAGGTGGGCAGAAACTAGCCAAAAACATTCAGTACTTC,CASSQEGGQKLAKNIQYF
TRBD1,TRBJ1-1,-,16,TRBV12-3/TRBV12-4,TGTGCCAGCAGGATATTGACAGGGGGCCCTCAAATTGAAGCTTTCTTT,CASRILTGGPQIEAFF
TRBD1,TRBJ1-1,-,16,TRBV28,TGTGCCACCCACACCCCGGGACAGATCATGAACACTGAAGCTTTCTTT,CATHTPGQIMNTEAFF
TRBD1,TRBJ1-1,-,17,TRBV27,TGTGCCAGCGGATTTAAATTGGGGACAGGGAACCCACCTGAAGCTTTCTTT,CASGFKLGTGNPPEAFF
-,TRBJ2-7,-,14,TRBV5-1,TGCGCCAGCAGGAACGGAACTTCGGAGGACGAGCAGTACTTC,CASRNGTSEDEQYF
-,TRBJ2-7,-,12,TRBV7-9,TGTGCCAGCAGCCCCGACCGACTCGAGCAGTACTTC,CASSPDRLEQYF
TRBD2,TRBJ2-3,few,20,TRBV7-2,TGTGCCAGCAGCATCCGGACTCTAGCGGGGGGGCTGTCAAGCGGAGATACGCAGTATTTT,CASSIRTLAGGLSSGDTQYF
-,TRBJ1-6,-,12,TRBV7-9,TGTGCCAGCAGCTTAGGGGCTTCACCCCTCCACTTT,CASSLGASPLHF
TRBD1,TRBJ2-2,once,12,TRBV29-1,TGCAGCGTTGGACAGGGAATCGGGGAGCTGTTTTTT,CSVGQGIGELFF
-,TRBJ1-4,few,11,TRBV20-1,TGCAGTGCTAGTCCCAATGAAAAACTGTTTTTT,CSASPNEKLFF
TRBD2,TRBJ2-3,-,17,TRBV15,TGTGCCACCAGCGGCCCAAGCGGGGAGCGTCCAACAGATACGCAGTATTTT,CATSGPSGERPTDTQYF
TRBD2,TRBJ2-3,-,16,TRBV9,TGTACCAGCAGCGTAGGCCCAGCGGGGGGCACAGATACGCAGTATTTT,CTSSVGPAGGTDTQYF
TRBD2,TRBJ2-5,few,16,TRBV9,TGTGCCAGCAGCGTAGGGTCCGGGACTAGCCAAGAGACCCAGTACTTC,CASSVGSGTSQETQYF
-,TRBJ1-4,-,13,TRBV12-3/TRBV12-4,TGTGCCAGCAGTTCGCGGTTCGGGGAAAAACTGTTTTTT,CASSSRFGEKLFF
TRBD1,TRBJ2-3,-,13,TRBV29-1,TGCAGCGTTGAAGGGACAGGGAGAGGTACGCAGTATTTT,CSVEGTGRGTQYF
-,TRBJ2-5,few,16,TRBV28,TGTGCCAGCAGCCTAACCGGGACCCAGGCGAAGGAGACCCAGTACTTC,CASSLTGTQAKETQYF
TRBD1,TRBJ2-5,-,16,TRBV7-9,TGTGCCAGCAGCTTCCCGGGGTGGACAGGTCAAGAGACCCAGTACTTC,CASSFPGWTGQETQYF
-,TRBJ2-7,few,12,TRBV27,TGTGCCAGCAGTTCCCTCAGGGGCGAGCAGTACTTC,CASSSLRGEQYF
-,TRBJ2-2,-,11,TRBV12-5,TGCGCTAGTGGTTTCGATGGGGAGCTGTTTTTT,CASGFDGELFF
TRBD2,TRBJ2-3,few,17,TRBV5-1,TGCGCCAGCAGCTTGGAGCTGGCTAGCGGGGGCACAGATACGCAGTATTTT,CASSLELASGGTDTQYF
TRBD1,TRBJ2-5,-,16,TRBV5-1,TGCGCCAGCAGCTCCACAATTAGGGACAGTAAGGGGACCCAGTACTTC,CASSSTIRDSKGTQYF
-,TRBJ1-1,-,15,TRBV4-3,TGCGCCAGCAGCCAAGATCGGGTCAGGAACACTGAAGCTTTCTTT,CASSQDRVRNTEAFF
TRBD1,TRBJ1-1,few,16,TRBV4-2,TGTGCCAGCAGCCAAGGTCAGGGGGCAATCGGTACTGAAGCTTTCTTT,CASSQGQGAIGTEAFF
-,TRBJ2-3,-,15,TRBV2,TGTGCCAGCTCCCGAGATAGTGGGGCCACAGATACGCAGTATTTT,CASSRDSGATDTQYF
-,TRBJ2-1,-,12,TRBV6-5,TGTGCCAGCAGTTACTCCCCCGGGGAGCAGTTCTTC,CASSYSPGEQFF
-,TRBJ2-3,-,12,TRBV12-3/TRBV12-4,TGTGCCGGCAGGGACAACACAGATACGCAGTATTTT,CAGRDNTDTQYF
TRBD1,TRBJ2-5,few,15,TRBV6-6,TGTGCCAGCCGGAGGGACAGGGTAGGCCAAGAGACCCAGTACTTC,CASRRDRVGQETQYF
-,TRBJ1-2,few,14,TRBV27,TGTGCCAGCAGTACACCCGGGGAGGTCCGCGGCTACACCTTC,CASSTPGEVRGYTF
TRBD1,TRBJ1-1,-,11,TRBV7-8,TGTGCCAGCAGCTTCGACAGGGTTCCTTTCTTT,CASSFDRVPFF
TRBD1,TRBJ1-6,-,17,TRBV12-3/TRBV12-4,TGTGCCAGCAGTTTAATGGGAGGGACAGGCCTAAATTCACCCCTCCACTTT,CASSLMGGTGLNSPLHF
-,TRBJ2-3,-,14,TRBV10-3,TGTGCCATCAGTGATGTAAGGGGAAGGGATACGCAGTATTTT,CAISDVRGRDTQYF
TRBD2,TRBJ2-5,-,14,TRBV12-3/TRBV12-4,TGTGCCAGCGGGCTAGCGGGGGTGCAAGAGACCCAGTACTTC,CASGLAGVQETQYF
-,TRBJ2-1,-,13,TRBV28,TGTGCCAGCAGTTTAGGCCCTGACCTTGAGCAGTTCTTC,CASSLGPDLEQFF
-,TRBJ2-7,few,15,TRBV6-2/TRBV6-3,TGTGCCAGCAGTTTCTCTAGTTACGGAGGCAACGAGCAGTACTTC,CASSFSSYGGNEQYF
TRBD1,TRBJ1-3,-,16,TRBV28,TGTGCCAGCAGTCAAAACAGGGACAGCTCTGGAAACACCATATATTTT,CASSQNRDSSGNTIYF
TRBD1,TRBJ1-5,-,18,TRBV7-4,TGTGCCAGCAGCTGCCGCGGGACAGCGGCTTATAGCAATCAGCCCCAGCATTTT,CASSCRGTAAYSNQPQHF
TRBD1,TRBJ2-1,few,17,TRBV5-1,TGCGCCAGCAGCCGACCGACGTTGGGCACAGGGGACAATGAGCAGTTCTTC,CASSRPTLGTGDNEQFF
TRBD1,TRBJ1-4,-,15,TRBV7-6,TGTGCCAGCAGCTTCTCGACAGGGGGAAATGAAAAACTGTTTTTT,CASSFSTGGNEKLFF
TRBD2,TRBJ2-3,-,15,TRBV7-3,TGTGCCAGCAGCTTTGGCGGGGGGCCTTCGGATACGCAGTATTTT,CASSFGGGPSDTQYF
-,TRBJ2-3,-,16,TRBV6-5,TGTGCCAGCAGCCCTCAACTCGACAGACGCGCAGATACGCAGTATTTT,CASSPQLDRRADTQYF
-,TRBJ2-6,-,16,TRBV7-9,TGTGCCAGCAGCTTAAGGGGAGACTCTGGGGCCAACGTCCTGACTTTC,CASSLRGDSGANVLTF
-,TRBJ2-5,-,12,TRBV20-1,TGCAGTGCTAGAGCTACGCGGGAGACCCAGTACTTC,CSARATRETQYF
-,TRBJ1-6,few,15,TRBV27,TGTGCCAGCAGTTTATCGGCAGTACCCCTATTATCCCTCCACTTT,CASSLSAVPLLSLHF
TRBD1,TRBJ2-5,-,13,TRBV7-2,TGTGCCAGCAGTGTAGACAGGGGAGAGACCCAGTACTTC,CASSVDRGETQYF